A selection of T cell receptor beta chains follows, all from one sample in a study of cytomegalovirus exposure and HLA in healthy donors. Repertoires were generated with immunoSEQ multiplex PCR, while TCRdb's copy carries only in-frame clones and drops some. The sample yields around 99,000 clones, over 75% seen once. What was sequenced was PBMCs. Source of these receptors: a man aged 40-49 years in good health and CMV-seronegative. Each CDR3 is given with its conserved first and last residue. A D gene is named only where the DNA matches it firmly. A row's size may be missing; if present it is once, few, many or a size class.

size,J,D,V,CDR3,DNA
few,TRBJ1-4,NA,TRBV2,CASTRDPEKLFF,TGTGCCAGCACCCGAGATCCTGAAAAACTGTTTTTT
NA,TRBJ1-2,TRBD1,TRBV7-3,CASSLSHRGNYGYTF,TGTGCCAGCAGCTTAAGCCACAGGGGGAACTATGGCTACACCTTC
NA,TRBJ1-6,NA,TRBV10-3,CAISDRDSPLHF,TGTGCCATCAGTGATCGGGATTCACCCCTCCACTTT
NA,TRBJ1-6,NA,TRBV6-5,CASRRTATYNSPLNF,TGTGCCAGCAGACGGACAGCTACCTATAATTCCCCCCTCAACTTT
once,TRBJ1-1,TRBD1,TRBV30,CAWSETGSGDTEAFF,TGTGCCTGGAGTGAGACAGGGTCGGGGGACACTGAAGCTTTCTTT
NA,TRBJ2-7,NA,TRBV2,CASSRSSYEQYF,TGTGCCAGCAGTCGTTCCAGCTACGAGCAGTACTTC
NA,TRBJ2-1,TRBD2,TRBV5-1,CASSYVAGGTYNEQFF,TGCGCCAGCAGCTACGTAGCGGGGGGGACCTACAATGAGCAGTTCTTC
few,TRBJ2-2,TRBD2,TRBV6-1,CASSLGGAITGELFF,TGTGCCAGCAGTCTCGGGGGGGCTATCACCGGGGAGCTGTTTTTT
NA,TRBJ2-5,NA,TRBV10-2,CASSRRGETQYF,TGCGCCAGCAGTCGCCGAGGAGAGACCCAGTACTTC
NA,TRBJ1-4,NA,TRBV5-4,CASSLQGTNEKLFF,TGTGCCAGCAGCTTGCAGGGGACTAATGAAAAACTGTTTTTT
few,TRBJ2-2,TRBD1,TRBV5-1,CASSVPGQGVLNTGELFF,TGCGCCAGCAGCGTCCCGGGACAGGGGGTTCTGAACACCGGGGAGCTGTTTTTT
NA,TRBJ1-1,TRBD1,TRBV7-6,CASSAGGTANTEAFF,TGTGCCAGCAGCGCCGGTGGGACAGCAAACACTGAAGCTTTCTTT
NA,TRBJ2-7,NA,TRBV28,CASRPGGPSYEQYF,TGTGCCAGCAGGCCCGGTGGGCCCTCCTACGAGCAGTACTTC
NA,TRBJ1-6,NA,TRBV5-4,CASSLFFGGSYNSPLHF,TGTGCCAGCAGCTTGTTCTTCGGGGGCTCCTATAATTCACCCCTCCACTTT